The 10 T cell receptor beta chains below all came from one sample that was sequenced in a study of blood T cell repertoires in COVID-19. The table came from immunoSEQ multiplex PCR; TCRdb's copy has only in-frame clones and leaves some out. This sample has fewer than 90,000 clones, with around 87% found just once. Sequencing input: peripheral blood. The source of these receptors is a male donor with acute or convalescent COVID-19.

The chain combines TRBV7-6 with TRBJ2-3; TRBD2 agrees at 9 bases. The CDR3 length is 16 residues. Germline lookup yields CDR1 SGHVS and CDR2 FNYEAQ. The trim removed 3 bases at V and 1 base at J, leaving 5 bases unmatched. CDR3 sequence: CASSLSSGSRTDTQYF. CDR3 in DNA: TGTGCCAGCAGCTTGAGTAGCGGGAGTCGCACAGATACGCAGTATTTT.

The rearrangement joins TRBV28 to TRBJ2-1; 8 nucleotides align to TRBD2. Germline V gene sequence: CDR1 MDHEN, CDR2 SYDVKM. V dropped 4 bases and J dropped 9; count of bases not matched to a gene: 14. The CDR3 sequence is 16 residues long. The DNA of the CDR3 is TGTGCCAGCAGTTCCCCTGTGGGGCGGGGGGACTTTGAGCAGTTCTTC. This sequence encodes CASSSPVGRGDFEQFF.

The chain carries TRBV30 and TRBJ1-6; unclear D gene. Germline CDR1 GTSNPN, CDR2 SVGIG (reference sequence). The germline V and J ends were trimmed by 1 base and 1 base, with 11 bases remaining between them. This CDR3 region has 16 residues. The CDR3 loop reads CAWSGSVWSYNSPLHF. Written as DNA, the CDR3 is TGTGCCTGGAGTGGGTCAGTATGGTCCTATAATTCACCCCTCCACTTT.

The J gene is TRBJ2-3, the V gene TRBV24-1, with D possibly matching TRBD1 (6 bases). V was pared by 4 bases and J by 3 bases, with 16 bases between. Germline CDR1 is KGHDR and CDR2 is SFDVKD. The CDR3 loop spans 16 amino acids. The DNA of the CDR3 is TGTGCCACCAGTGAGGGGGCAACTCCCCGGACAGATACGCAGTATTTT. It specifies CATSEGATPRTDTQYF.

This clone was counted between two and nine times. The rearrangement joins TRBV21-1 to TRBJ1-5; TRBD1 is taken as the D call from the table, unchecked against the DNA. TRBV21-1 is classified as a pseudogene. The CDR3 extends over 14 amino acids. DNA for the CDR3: TGTGCCAGCAGCCGACAGGGGGCGGGGCAGCCCCAGCATTTT. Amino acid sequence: CASSRQGAGQPQHF.

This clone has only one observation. In DNA, the CDR3 is TGTGCCAGCAGCTTATCAGTCCAAGATACGCAGTATTTT. Its translation is CASSLSVQDTQYF. This chain uses TRBV7-2 with TRBJ2-3, with D uncertain. This CDR3 contains 13 residues. Germline V CDR1 and CDR2: SGHTA, FQGNSA. With 2 bases removed from V and 5 bases from J, the gap between germline ends came to 8 bases.

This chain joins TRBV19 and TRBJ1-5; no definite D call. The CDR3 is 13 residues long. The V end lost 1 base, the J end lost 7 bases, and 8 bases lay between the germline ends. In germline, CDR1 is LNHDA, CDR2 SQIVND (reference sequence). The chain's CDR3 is CASSIGTVQPQHF. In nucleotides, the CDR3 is TGTGCCAGTAGTATAGGAACAGTCCAGCCCCAGCATTTT.

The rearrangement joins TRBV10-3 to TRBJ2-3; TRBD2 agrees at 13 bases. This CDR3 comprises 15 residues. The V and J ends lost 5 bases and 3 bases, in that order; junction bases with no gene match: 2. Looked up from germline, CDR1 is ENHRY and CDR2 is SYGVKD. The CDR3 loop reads CAISKGLAGTDTQYF. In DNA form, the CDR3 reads TGTGCCATCAGTAAGGGACTAGCGGGAACAGATACGCAGTATTTT.

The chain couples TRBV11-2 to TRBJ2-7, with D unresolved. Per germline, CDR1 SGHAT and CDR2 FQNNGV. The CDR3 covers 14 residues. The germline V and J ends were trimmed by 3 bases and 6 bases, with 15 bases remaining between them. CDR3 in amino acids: CASSFLNVGGEQYF. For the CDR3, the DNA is TGTGCCAGCAGCTTTTTAAACGTAGGCGGCGAGCAGTACTTC.

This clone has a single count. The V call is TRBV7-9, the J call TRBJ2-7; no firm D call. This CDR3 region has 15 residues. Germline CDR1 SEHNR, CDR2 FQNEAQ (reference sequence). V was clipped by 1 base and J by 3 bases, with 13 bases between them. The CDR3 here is CASSLVTRPRYEQYF. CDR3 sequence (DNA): TGTGCCAGCAGCTTAGTGACACGACCCCGCTACGAGCAGTACTTC. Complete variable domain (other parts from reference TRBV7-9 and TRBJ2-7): DTGVSQNPRHKITKRGQNVTFRCDPISEHNRLYWYRQTLGQGPEFLTYFQNEAQLEKSRLLSDRFSAERPKGSFSTLEIQRTEQGDSAMYLCASSLVTRPRYEQYFGPGTRLTVT.